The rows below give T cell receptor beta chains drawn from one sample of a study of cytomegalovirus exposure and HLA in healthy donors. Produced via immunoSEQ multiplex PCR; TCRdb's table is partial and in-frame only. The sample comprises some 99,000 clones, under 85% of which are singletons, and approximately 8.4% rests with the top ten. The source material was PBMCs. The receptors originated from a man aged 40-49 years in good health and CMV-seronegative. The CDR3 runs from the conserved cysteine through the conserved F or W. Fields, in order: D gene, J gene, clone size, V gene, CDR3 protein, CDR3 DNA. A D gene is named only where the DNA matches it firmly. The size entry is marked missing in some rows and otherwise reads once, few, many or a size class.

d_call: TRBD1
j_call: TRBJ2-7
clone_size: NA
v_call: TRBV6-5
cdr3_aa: CASRASRDSIYEQYF
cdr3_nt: TGTGCCAGCAGGGCAAGCCGGGACAGTATCTACGAGCAGTACTTC

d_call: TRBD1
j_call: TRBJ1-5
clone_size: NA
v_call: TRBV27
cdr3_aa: CASSSLSGRGRQPQHF
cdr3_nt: TGTGCCAGCAGTTCCCTATCGGGCAGGGGGCGTCAGCCCCAGCATTTT

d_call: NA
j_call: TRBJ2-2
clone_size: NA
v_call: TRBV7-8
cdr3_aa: CASSLSQNSYTGELFF
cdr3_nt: TGTGCCAGCAGCTTATCCCAAAATAGCTACACCGGGGAGCTGTTTTTT

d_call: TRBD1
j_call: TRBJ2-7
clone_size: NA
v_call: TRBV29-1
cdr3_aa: CSVNRGYEQYF
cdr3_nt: TGCAGCGTTAACAGGGGTTACGAGCAGTACTTC

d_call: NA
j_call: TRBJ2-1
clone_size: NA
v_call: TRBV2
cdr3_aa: CASSLTGNEQFF
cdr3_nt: TGTGCCAGCAGTCTCACAGGGAATGAGCAGTTCTTC

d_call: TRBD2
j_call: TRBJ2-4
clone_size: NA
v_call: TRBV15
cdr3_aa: CATSRDLASGGPSAKNIQYF
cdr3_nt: TGTGCCACCAGCAGAGATCTGGCTAGCGGGGGACCCTCGGCCAAAAACATTCAGTACTTC

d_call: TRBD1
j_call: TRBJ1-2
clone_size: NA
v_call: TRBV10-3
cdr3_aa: CATAGQDYGYTF
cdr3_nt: TGTGCCACGGCGGGACAGGACTATGGCTACACCTTC

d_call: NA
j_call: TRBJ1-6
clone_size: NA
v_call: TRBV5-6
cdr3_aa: CASSLGENWRGSPLHF
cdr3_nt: TGTGCCAGCAGCTTGGGAGAGAACTGGCGGGGTTCACCCCTCCACTTT

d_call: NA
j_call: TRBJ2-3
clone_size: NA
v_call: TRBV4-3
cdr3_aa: CASSQDITDTQYF
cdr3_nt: TGCGCCAGCAGCCAAGATATAACAGATACGCAGTATTTT

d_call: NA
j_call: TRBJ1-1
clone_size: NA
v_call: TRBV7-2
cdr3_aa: CASSSQGKENTEAFF
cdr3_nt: TGTGCCAGCAGCTCACAGGGAAAAGAGAACACTGAAGCTTTCTTT

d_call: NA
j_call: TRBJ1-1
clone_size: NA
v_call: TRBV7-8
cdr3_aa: CASSAGRGTEAFF
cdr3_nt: TGTGCCAGCAGCGCAGGGAGGGGCACTGAAGCTTTCTTT

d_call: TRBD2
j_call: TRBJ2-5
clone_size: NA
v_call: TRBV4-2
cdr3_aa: CASSQVIKASGEGQETQYF
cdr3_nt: TGTGCCAGCAGCCAAGTTATAAAGGCTAGCGGGGAAGGACAAGAGACCCAGTACTTC

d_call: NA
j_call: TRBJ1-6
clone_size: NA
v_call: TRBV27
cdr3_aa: CASSLRVQGSALHF
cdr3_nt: TGTGCCAGCAGTTTACGGGTCCAGGGCTCGGCCCTCCACTTT

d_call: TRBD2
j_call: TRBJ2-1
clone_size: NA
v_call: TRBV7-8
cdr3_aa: CASSSRLAGGYNEQFF
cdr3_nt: TGTGCCAGCAGCTCTAGACTAGCGGGGGGTTACAATGAGCAGTTCTTC

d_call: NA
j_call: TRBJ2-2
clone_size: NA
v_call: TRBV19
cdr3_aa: CASTYHPRKELFF
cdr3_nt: TGTGCCAGTACGTATCATCCGAGAAAGGAGCTGTTTTTT

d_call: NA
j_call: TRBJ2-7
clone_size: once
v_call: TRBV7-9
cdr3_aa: CATEQGPYEQYF
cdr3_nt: TGTGCTACCGAACAGGGCCCCTACGAGCAGTACTTC

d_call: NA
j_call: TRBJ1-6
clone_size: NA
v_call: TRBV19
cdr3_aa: CASSTGQAAYNSPLHF
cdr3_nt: TGTGCCAGTAGTACAGGGCAGGCCGCCTATAATTCACCCCTCCACTTT

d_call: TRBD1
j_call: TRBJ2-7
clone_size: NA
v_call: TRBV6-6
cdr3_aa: CASRSPGTGRSYEQYF
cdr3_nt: TGTGCCAGCAGGTCTCCCGGGACAGGCCGCTCCTACGAGCAGTACTTC

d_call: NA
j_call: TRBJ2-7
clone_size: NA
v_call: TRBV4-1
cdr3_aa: CASSLAPDTSYEQYF
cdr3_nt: TGCGCCAGCAGCCTGGCCCCCGATACATCCTACGAGCAGTACTTC

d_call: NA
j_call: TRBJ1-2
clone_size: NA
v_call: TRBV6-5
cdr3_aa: CASSYGLPHFYGYTF
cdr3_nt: TGTGCCAGCAGTTACGGCCTCCCTCATTTCTATGGCTACACCTTC

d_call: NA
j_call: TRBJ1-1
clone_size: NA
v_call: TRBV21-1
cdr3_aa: CASREQRRNTEAFF
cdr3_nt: TGTGCCAGCAGGGAACAGCGGAGGAACACTGAAGCTTTCTTT

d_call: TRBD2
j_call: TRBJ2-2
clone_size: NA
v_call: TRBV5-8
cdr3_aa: CASSLTGTSSGELFF
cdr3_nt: TGTGCCAGCAGCCTCACCGGGACTAGTTCCGGGGAGCTGTTTTTT

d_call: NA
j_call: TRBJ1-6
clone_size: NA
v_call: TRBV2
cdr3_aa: CASNEYGERSPLHF
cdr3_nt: TGTGCCAGCAATGAGTATGGGGAGCGATCACCCCTCCACTTT

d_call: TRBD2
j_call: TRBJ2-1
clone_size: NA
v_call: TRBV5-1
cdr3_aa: CASSPGSGGLSGKEQFF
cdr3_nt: TGCGCCAGCAGCCCGGGTAGCGGGGGGCTCTCCGGCAAGGAGCAGTTCTTC

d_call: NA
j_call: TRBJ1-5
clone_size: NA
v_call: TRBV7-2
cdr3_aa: CASSLGTENQPQHF
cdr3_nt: TGTGCCAGCAGCTTAGGGACAGAAAATCAGCCCCAGCATTTT

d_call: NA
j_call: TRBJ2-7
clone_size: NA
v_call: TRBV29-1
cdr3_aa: CSVEEAGNSYEQYF
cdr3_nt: TGCAGCGTTGAAGAGGCAGGGAACTCCTACGAGCAGTACTTC

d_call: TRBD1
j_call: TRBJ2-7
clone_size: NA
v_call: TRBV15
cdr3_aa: CATSRDPPDRGYEQYF
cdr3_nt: TGTGCCACCAGCAGAGACCCACCGGACAGGGGCTACGAGCAGTACTTC

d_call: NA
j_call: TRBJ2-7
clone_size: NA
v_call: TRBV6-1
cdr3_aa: CASSAGRRSYEQYF
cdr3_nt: TGTGCCAGCAGTGCTGGTCGCAGAAGCTACGAGCAGTACTTC

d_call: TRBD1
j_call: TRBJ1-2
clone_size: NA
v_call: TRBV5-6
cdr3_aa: CASSLQGTILVSGYTF
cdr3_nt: TGTGCCAGCAGCTTACAGGGGACCATCCTCGTGTCTGGCTACACCTTC